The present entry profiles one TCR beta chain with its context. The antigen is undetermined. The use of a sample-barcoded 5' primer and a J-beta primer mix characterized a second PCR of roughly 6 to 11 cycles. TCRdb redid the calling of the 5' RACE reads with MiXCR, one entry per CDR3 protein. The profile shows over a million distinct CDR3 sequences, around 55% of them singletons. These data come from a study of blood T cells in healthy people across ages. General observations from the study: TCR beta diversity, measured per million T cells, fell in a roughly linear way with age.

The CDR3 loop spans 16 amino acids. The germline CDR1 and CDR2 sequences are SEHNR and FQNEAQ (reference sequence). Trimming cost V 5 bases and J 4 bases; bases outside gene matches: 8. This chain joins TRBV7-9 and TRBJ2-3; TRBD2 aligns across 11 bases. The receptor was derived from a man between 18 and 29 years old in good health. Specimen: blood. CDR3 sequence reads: CASSGSSGRPADTQYF. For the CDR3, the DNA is TGTGCCAGCAGCGGATCTAGCGGGAGGCCGGCAGATACGCAGTATTTT.